This T cell receptor beta chain came from a study of OX40 agonist ivuxolimab in advanced cancers. Study-wide context: Ivuxolimab was an agonistic, fully human IgG2 monoclonal antibody directed against OX40 (CD134), a costimulatory receptor. Intravenous ivuxolimab was administered to patients every 2 weeks at six dose levels: 0.01, 0.1, 0.3, 1.5, 3 and 10 mg/kg. Of the 50 to 55 patients in dose escalation, about 20 had hepatocellular carcinoma, roughly 15 had melanoma, 9 had renal cell carcinoma and 9 had head and neck cancer. In the dose-escalation cohort, approximately 80% of patients were male, and the mean age was around 60 years with a range of about 20 to 79. Patients were allowed to have had prior anti-PD-1, anti-PD-L1 or anti-CTLA-4 therapy, and around 43% of the dose-escalation patients had been treated with checkpoint inhibitors. Partial responses occurred in three dose-escalation patients, of whom one had hepatocellular carcinoma and two had cutaneous melanoma. Peripheral TCRbeta sequencing aimed to test whether ivuxolimab altered TCR sequence diversity and caused clonal T-cell expansion. The paper covers the monotherapy dose-escalation part of the phase I ivuxolimab trial, which included N = 52 patients. Overall study results and their limits: Low levels of normalized T-cell clonal expansion were also seen in some patients who did not respond. On average, CD8+ T cells showed more expanded clones than CD4+ T cells after ivuxolimab. At doses of 0.1 to 3.0 mg/kg, clonal expansion of both CD4+ and CD8+ blood T cells was observed from baseline to week 6. In partial responders in the 0.1-3.0 mg/kg groups, normalized peripheral clonal expansion was found to be among the lowest, especially among CD8+ T cells. Antigen specificity was not determined for the clonally expanded peripheral T cells.

Genomic DNA was extracted from sorted cells for sequencing of the TCRbeta CDR3 region. The immunoSEQ Assay was used for sequencing of TCRbeta CDR3 regions. TCRdb limited this immuneACCESS table to in-frame rearrangements with V and J called. A share of clones is missing; checked studies link under half to unresolved V genes, and the rest is unexplained. Here the sample has 70,000 or so clones; almost 90% occur a single time. The ten largest clones capture approximately 0.86% of the sample. Trimming costs V 6 bases and J 5 bases, and their ends lie 23 bases apart. Its CDR3 holds 17 amino acids, cysteine through phenylalanine. The sequence is cut down to CDR3 DNA, 51 bases in frame from base 1. The germline V gene sets CDR1 to SNHLY and CDR2 to FYNNEI. The trial excluded patients who had a history of autoimmune disease or who were on systemic immunosuppression. Peripheral blood for TCR sequencing was collected from all dose cohorts at baseline, on cycle 4 day 1, and on cycle 7 day 1. The samples were drawn from a first-in-human, open-label, multicenter phase I dose-escalation trial of ivuxolimab. Adults with locally advanced or metastatic melanoma, renal cell carcinoma, hepatocellular carcinoma or head and neck squamous cell carcinoma were enrolled in the trial. CD4+ and CD8+ T cells were sorted separately from peripheral blood before TCR sequencing.

Note on this clone: The antigen this receptor binds is unknown. Base qualities were left out, and no much larger clone turns up one base away.

The sample was CD4+ or CD8+ T cells sorted from blood, taken in a trial of the OX40 agonist ivuxolimab. Recombination joined TRBV2 with TRBJ2-1; a tentative D match to TRBD2 spans 5 bases. The sequence came from an adult with an advanced solid tumor such as melanoma, head and neck, liver or kidney cancer. This receptor carries the CDR3 CASRGASRLIVHNEQFF. The DNA sequence is given as TGTGCCAGCAGGGGAGCTAGTAGGCTTATAGTCCACAATGAGCAGTTCTTC.